Listed here are 20 T cell receptor beta chains from one sample, sequenced in a study of radiotherapy plus CTLA-4 blockade in lung cancer. Sequencing was performed with immunoSEQ multiplex PCR; in TCRdb, only in-frame clones are kept and a portion is missing. The profile shows 60,000 to 75,000 clones, roughly three quarters of them singletons. Specimen: peripheral blood, collected from a patient treated with radiotherapy plus ipilimumab. These receptors all stem from a human donor with non-small cell lung cancer whose response to radiotherapy plus ipilimumab could not be evaluated. Some clones in this sample may be carry-over from other donors' samples.

The V call is TRBV18, the J call TRBJ1-2, with 10 bases fitting TRBD1. V was pared by 1 base and J by 6 bases, with 2 bases of the junction left unmatched. The CDR3 has 14 amino acids. The germline V gene encodes CDR1 KGHSH and CDR2 LQKENI. The CDR3 reads CASSPRTGGHGYTF. In nucleotides, the CDR3 is TGTGCCAGCTCACCACGGACAGGGGGTCATGGCTACACCTTC.

The chain is built from TRBV9 and TRBJ2-3; no definite D call. V lost 4 bases, J lost 0 bases, and 9 bases lay in between. The V gene's germline CDR1 is SGDLS and CDR2 YYNGEE. This CDR3 spans 14 amino acids. The DNA of the CDR3 is TGTGCCAGCAGCCCCCTGACTAGCACAGATACGCAGTATTTT. Translation: CASSPLTSTDTQYF. The entire variable domain, with the rest obtained from reference TRBV9 and TRBJ2-3, is as follows: DSGVTQTPKHLITATGQRVTLRCSPRSGDLSVYWYQQSLDQGLQFLIQYYNGEERAKGNILERFSAQQFPDLHSELNLSSLELGDSALYFCASSPLTSTDTQYFGPGTRLTVL.

The chain uses TRBV9 and TRBJ2-3; no definite D call. CDR3 size: 13 residues. Germline lookup yields CDR1 SGDLS and CDR2 YYNGEE. The V gene lost 0 bases and the J gene lost 7 bases, with 9 bases spanning the gap. CDR3: CASSVAPRNTQYF. As DNA, the CDR3 is TGTGCCAGCAGCGTAGCCCCGCGGAATACGCAGTATTTT.

This rearrangement joins TRBV11-3 to TRBJ1-1, with a weak D call TRBD1 (6 bases). CDR1 is SGHNT and CDR2 is YENEEA in the germline V gene. The CDR3 loop spans 13 amino acids. The V end lost 5 bases, the J end lost 3 bases, and 10 bases lay between the germline ends. In DNA form, the CDR3 reads TGTGCCAGCAGCAAACAGGGATACACTGAAGCTTTCTTT. Its translation: CASSKQGYTEAFF.

This sequence joins TRBV19 and TRBJ1-1; no clear D gene. From germline, CDR1 is LNHDA and CDR2 SQIVND (reference sequence). There are 14 residues in the CDR3. Trimming took off 7 bases at V and 1 base at J, with 13 bases between the two ends. This chain's CDR3 is CASNTALWNTEAFF. CDR3 bases: TGTGCCAGTAATACAGCTTTATGGAACACTGAAGCTTTCTTT.

The chain uses TRBV6-6 and TRBJ1-5; 10 bases agree with TRBD1. This CDR3 contains 15 residues. V lost 6 bases and J lost 2; bases outside the gene matches: 4. Looked up from germline, CDR1 is MNHNY and CDR2 is SVGAGI (reference sequence). The CDR3 nucleotides are TGTGCCAGCAGGCGACAGGGGGCCGGCAATCAGCCCCAGCATTTT. This encodes CASRRQGAGNQPQHF.

This chain joins TRBV4-1 and TRBJ1-4; D is unresolved. This CDR3 spans 14 amino acids. Germline V CDR1 and CDR2: MGHRA, YSYEKL. V lost 4 bases and J 0 bases, leaving 6 bases between the germline ends. The CDR3 loop reads CASSPGATNEKLFF. As DNA, the CDR3 is TGCGCCAGCAGCCCCGGGGCAACTAATGAAAAACTGTTTTTT.

This chain links TRBV18 with TRBJ1-1, with D tentatively TRBD1 (5 bases). The V end lost 4 bases, the J end lost 1 base, and 10 bases lay between the germline ends. This CDR3 comprises 14 residues. Germline V gives CDR1 KGHSH, CDR2 LQKENI. CDR3 sequence: CASSRGVSNTEAFF. Here the CDR3 DNA reads TGTGCCAGCTCACGGGGGGTCTCGAACACTGAAGCTTTCTTT.

The chain is built from TRBV7-2 and TRBJ1-2, with TRBD1 matching over 8 bases. The CDR3 is 12 amino acids. Per the germline V gene, CDR1 is SGHTA and CDR2 is FQGNSA. With V trimmed by 5 bases and J by 9 bases, 5 bases remained unmatched. This chain's CDR3 is CASSLRQGSYTF. CDR3 DNA: TGTGCCAGCAGCCTCCGACAGGGGAGCTACACCTTC.

The chain carries TRBV10-3 and TRBJ2-1; 13 bases align to TRBD2. Germline assignment: CDR1 ENHRY and CDR2 SYGVKD. The CDR3 spans 15 residues. V dropped 7 bases and J dropped 3; count of bases not matched to a gene: 3. The CDR3 sequence is CAIKGTSGDYNEQFF. CDR3 DNA: TGTGCCATCAAGGGGACTAGCGGGGACTACAATGAGCAGTTCTTC.

The chain has TRBV5-4 and TRBJ2-7, with D possibly being TRBD1 (6 bases). CDR3 size: 15 residues. Germline CDR1 is SGHNT and CDR2 is YYREEE (reference sequence). V shed 2 bases and J shed 1 base, with 13 bases lying between them. The DNA of the CDR3 is TGTGCCAGCAGCTTAACCGGGACACCGTCCTACGAGCAGTACTTC. Translating gives CASSLTGTPSYEQYF.

The rearrangement joins TRBV19 to TRBJ2-3, with TRBD2 identical over 12 bases. CDR3 length equals 16 residues. J was trimmed by 4 bases and V by 6 bases; bases with no gene match: 8. Germline values: CDR1 LNHDA, CDR2 SQIVND (reference sequence). The CDR3, as DNA: TGTGCCAGTAGCTTCCAGACTAGCGGGGGTGCAGATACGCAGTATTTT. It specifies CASSFQTSGGADTQYF.

The chain couples TRBV27 to TRBJ2-7, with 14 bases fitting TRBD2. CDR3 length: 16 residues. With V trimmed by 5 bases and J by 6 bases, 9 bases remained unmatched. The germline gives CDR1 MNHEY, CDR2 SMNVEV (reference sequence). The CDR3 nucleotides are TGTGCCAGCAGTCCCTGGACTAGCGGGGGGCCCGGCGAGCAGTACTTC. Protein: CASSPWTSGGPGEQYF.

This rearrangement joins TRBV7-2 to TRBJ1-5, with TRBD1 as a possible D gene (5 bases). In germline, CDR1 is SGHTA, CDR2 FQGNSA. CDR3 length: 14 residues. Deletions cut 5 bases from V and 3 bases from J, with 11 bases between. CDR3 in DNA: TGTGCCAGCAGCCCGGGGGGGATCAATCAGCCCCAGCATTTT. It yields the protein CASSPGGINQPQHF.

This clone was picked up many times. The V and J genes are TRBV2 and TRBJ2-1; D is perhaps TRBD2 (5 bases). Trimming shortened V by 9 bases and J by 0 bases, and 15 bases separated the two germline ends. CDR1 and CDR2 from the germline V gene are SNHLY and FYNNEI. CDR3 length: 15 amino acids. As DNA, the CDR3 is TGTGCCAGTTATTACGCGGGCCTCTCCTACAATGAGCAGTTCTTC. Encoded protein: CASYYAGLSYNEQFF.

The chain recombines TRBV18 with TRBJ1-1; possibly TRBD1 for D (6 bases). Trimming took off 0 bases at V and 0 bases at J, with 17 bases between the two ends. The CDR3 is 18 amino acids. The germline V gene has CDR1 KGHSH and CDR2 LQKENI. The CDR3 nucleotides read TGTGCCAGCTCACCACCGGGGCAGGGGACTATAATGAACACTGAAGCTTTCTTT. It translates to CASSPPGQGTIMNTEAFF. The whole variable domain, filled in from reference TRBV18 and TRBJ1-1, reads NAGVMQNPRHLVRRRGQEARLRCSPMKGHSHVYWYRQLPEEGLKFMVYLQKENIIDESGMPKERFSAEFPKEGPSILRIQQVVRGDSAAYFCASSPPGQGTIMNTEAFFGQGTRLTVV.

This chain uses TRBV11-2 with TRBJ2-1, with 9 bases that match TRBD2. CDR3 length equals 14 residues. The junction had 10 bases not matched to a gene; V was cut back by 10 bases and J by 6 bases. The V gene's germline CDR1 is SGHAT and CDR2 FQNNGV. Written as DNA, the CDR3 is TGTGCCACCGAAAGGGCGGGGGGGCTCAATGAGCAGTTCTTC. This sequence encodes CATERAGGLNEQFF.

The V gene is TRBV2, the J gene TRBJ1-1; D is perhaps TRBD1 (6 bases). The CDR3 is made up of 13 amino acids. V shed 8 bases and J shed 1 base, with 11 bases lying between them. CDR1 and CDR2 (germline): SNHLY, FYNNEI. The CDR3 nucleotides are TGTGCCAGCTGCAGGGGCGAGAACACTGAAGCTTTCTTT. Amino acid sequence: CASCRGENTEAFF.

V usage is TRBV5-5 and J usage is TRBJ1-2, with TRBD1 as a possible D gene (6 bases). Trimming cost V 0 bases and J 8 bases, with 14 bases left between them. This CDR3 spans 14 amino acids. Germline values: CDR1 SGHKS, CDR2 YYEKEE (reference sequence). CDR3 sequence (DNA): TGTGCCAGCAGCTTGGGGGCCCACAGGGACGGCTACACCTTC. This encodes CASSLGAHRDGYTF.

The rearrangement links TRBV5-1 to TRBJ1-1; D is ambiguous. With 4 bases removed from V and 0 bases from J, the gap between germline ends came to 16 bases. CDR1 is SGHRS and CDR2 is YFSETQ in the germline V gene. CDR3 length equals 16 residues. This CDR3 is CASSLAGSGLNTEAFF. The CDR3 nucleotides are TGCGCCAGCAGCCTCGCGGGGTCAGGTTTGAACACTGAAGCTTTCTTT.